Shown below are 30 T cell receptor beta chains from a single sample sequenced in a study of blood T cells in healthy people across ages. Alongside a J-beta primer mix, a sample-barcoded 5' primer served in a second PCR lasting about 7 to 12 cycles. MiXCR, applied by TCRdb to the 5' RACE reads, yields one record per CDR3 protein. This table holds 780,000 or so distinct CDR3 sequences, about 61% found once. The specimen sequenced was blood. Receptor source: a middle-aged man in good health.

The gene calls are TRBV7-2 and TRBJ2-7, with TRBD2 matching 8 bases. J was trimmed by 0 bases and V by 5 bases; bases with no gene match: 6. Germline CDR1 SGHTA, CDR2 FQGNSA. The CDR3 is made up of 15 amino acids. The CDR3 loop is CASSPLAETSYEQYF. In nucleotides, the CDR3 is TGTGCCAGCAGCCCACTAGCGGAGACCTCCTACGAGCAGTACTTC.

CDR3 sequence (DNA): TGTGCCAGCAGCTTAAGTCAATACAACCAGTACTTC. This sequence encodes CASSLSQYNQYF. This chain connects TRBV7-2 to TRBJ2-7; D not certain. V was shortened by 2 bases and J by 10 bases, with 12 bases between the two germline ends. The V gene's germline CDR1 is SGHTA and CDR2 FQGNSA. The CDR3 is 12 residues long.

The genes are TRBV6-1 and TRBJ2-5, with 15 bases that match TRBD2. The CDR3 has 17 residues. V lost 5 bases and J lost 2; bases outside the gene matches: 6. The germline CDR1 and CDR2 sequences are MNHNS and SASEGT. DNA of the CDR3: TGTGCCAGCAGTCGCGGACTAGCGGGAGGGTCGCAAGAGACCCAGTACTTC. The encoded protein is CASSRGLAGGSQETQYF.

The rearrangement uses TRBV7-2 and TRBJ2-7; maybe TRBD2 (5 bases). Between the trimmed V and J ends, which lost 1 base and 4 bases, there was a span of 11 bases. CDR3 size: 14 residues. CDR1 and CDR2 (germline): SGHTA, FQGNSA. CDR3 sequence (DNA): TGTGCCAGCAGCTTAGTTGGACTCGTTTACGAGCAGTACTTC. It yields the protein CASSLVGLVYEQYF.

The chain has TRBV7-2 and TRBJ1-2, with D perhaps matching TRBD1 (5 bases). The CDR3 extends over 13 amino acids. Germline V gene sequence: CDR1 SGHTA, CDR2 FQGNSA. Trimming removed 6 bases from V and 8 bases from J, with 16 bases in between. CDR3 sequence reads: CASRLSGVGGYTF. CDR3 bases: TGTGCCAGCAGGCTTTCGGGGGTGGGCGGCTACACCTTC.

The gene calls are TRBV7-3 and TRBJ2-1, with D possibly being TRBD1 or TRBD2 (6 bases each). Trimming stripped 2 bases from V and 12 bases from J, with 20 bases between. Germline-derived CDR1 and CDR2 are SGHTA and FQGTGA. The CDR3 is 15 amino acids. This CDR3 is CASSLLARGGGGQFF. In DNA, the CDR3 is TGTGCCAGCAGCTTACTAGCGAGAGGGGGAGGTGGGCAGTTCTTC.

The CDR3 is CSAPEGGQGRLTQYF. The CDR3 DNA is TGCAGTGCCCCCGAGGGAGGACAGGGCCGCCTTACGCAGTATTTT. This sequence joins TRBV20-1 and TRBJ2-3, with 8 bases matching TRBD1. CDR3 size: 15 residues. V gave up 6 bases and J gave up 8 bases; unmatched junction bases: 16. From germline, CDR1 is DFQATT and CDR2 SNEGSKA (reference sequence).

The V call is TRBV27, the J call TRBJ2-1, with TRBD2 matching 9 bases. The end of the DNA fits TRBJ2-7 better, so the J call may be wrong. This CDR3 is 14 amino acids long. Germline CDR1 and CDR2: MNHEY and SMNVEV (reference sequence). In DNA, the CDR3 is TGTGCCACCAGGGGTAGCGGGGGTCCCTACGAGCAGTACTTC. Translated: CATRGSGGPYEQYF.

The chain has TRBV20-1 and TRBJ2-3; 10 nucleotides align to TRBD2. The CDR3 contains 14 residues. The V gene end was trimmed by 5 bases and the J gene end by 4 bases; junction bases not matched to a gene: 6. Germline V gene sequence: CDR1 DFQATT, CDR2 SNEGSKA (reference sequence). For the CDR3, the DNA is TGCAGTGCTGTTAGCGGGAGGCGCTCAGATACGCAGTATTTT. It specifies CSAVSGRRSDTQYF.

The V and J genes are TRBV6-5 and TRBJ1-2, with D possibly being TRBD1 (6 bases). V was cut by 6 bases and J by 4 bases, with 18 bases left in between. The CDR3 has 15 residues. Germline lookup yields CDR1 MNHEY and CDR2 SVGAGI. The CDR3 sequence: CASRPGVTGRYGYTF. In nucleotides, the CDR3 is TGTGCCAGCAGGCCCGGGGTAACAGGGCGCTATGGCTACACCTTC.

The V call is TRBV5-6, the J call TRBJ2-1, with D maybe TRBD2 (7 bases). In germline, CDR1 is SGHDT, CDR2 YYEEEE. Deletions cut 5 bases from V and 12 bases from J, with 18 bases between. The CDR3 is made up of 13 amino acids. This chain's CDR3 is CASRKTGSGGQFF. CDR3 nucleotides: TGTGCCAGCAGAAAGACAGGTTCGGGGGGGCAGTTCTTC.

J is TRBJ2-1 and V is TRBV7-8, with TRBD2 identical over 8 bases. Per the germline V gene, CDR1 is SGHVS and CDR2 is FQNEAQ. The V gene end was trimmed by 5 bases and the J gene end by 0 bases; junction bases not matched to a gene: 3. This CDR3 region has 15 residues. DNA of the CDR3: TGTGCCAGCAGCCAAGCGGGGGCCTCCTACAATGAGCAGTTCTTC. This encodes CASSQAGASYNEQFF.

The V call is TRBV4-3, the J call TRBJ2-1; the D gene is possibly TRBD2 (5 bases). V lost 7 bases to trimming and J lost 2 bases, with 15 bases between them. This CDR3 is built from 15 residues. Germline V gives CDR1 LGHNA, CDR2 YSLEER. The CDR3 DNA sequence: TGCGCCAGCACAAAGGAGGTAACTACCTACAATGAGCAGTTCTTC. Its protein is CASTKEVTTYNEQFF.

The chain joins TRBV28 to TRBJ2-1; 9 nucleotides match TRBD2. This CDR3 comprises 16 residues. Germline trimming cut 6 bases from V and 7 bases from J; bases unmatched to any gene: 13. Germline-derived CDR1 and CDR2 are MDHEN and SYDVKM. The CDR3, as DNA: TGTGCCAGCAGAACGCTAACTAGCGGGTTGGGGAATGAGCAGTTCTTC. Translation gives CASRTLTSGLGNEQFF.

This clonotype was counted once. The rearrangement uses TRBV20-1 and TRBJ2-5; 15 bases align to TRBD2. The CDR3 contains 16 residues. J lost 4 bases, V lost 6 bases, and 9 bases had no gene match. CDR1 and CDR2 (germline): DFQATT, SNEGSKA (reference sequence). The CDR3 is CSARTSGGARGETQYF. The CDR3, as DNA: TGCAGTGCAAGGACTAGCGGGGGGGCGAGGGGAGAGACCCAGTACTTC.

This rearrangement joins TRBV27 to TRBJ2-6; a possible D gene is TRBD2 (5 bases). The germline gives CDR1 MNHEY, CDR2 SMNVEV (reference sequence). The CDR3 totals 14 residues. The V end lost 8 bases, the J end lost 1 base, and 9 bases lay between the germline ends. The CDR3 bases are TGTGCCAGCTGGAGAGGGTCTGGGGCCAACGTCCTGACTTTC. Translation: CASWRGSGANVLTF.

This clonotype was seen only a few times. The DNA for the CDR3 is TGCAGCGCCGACAGGGCGGGCTACACCTTC. Amino acid sequence: CSADRAGYTF. The chain uses TRBV29-1 and TRBJ1-2; 7 bases agree with TRBD1. The CDR3 is made up of 10 amino acids. Germline V lookup: CDR1 SQVTM, CDR2 ANQGSEA. J gave up 8 bases and V 7 bases, and 4 bases lay outside the gene matches. Combining the CDR3 with reference TRBV29-1 and TRBJ1-2 gives the whole variable domain SAVISQKPSRDICQRGTSLTIQCQVDSQVTMMFWYRQQPGQSLTLIATANQGSEATYESGFVIDKFPISRPNLTFSTLTVSNMSPEDSSIYLCSADRAGYTFGSGTRLTVV.

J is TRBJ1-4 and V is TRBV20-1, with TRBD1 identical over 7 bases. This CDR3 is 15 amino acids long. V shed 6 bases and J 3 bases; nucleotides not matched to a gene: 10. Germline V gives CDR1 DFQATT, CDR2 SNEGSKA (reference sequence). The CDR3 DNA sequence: TGCAGTGCCCCGATTTGGACAGGCTCTAATGAAAAACTGTTTTTT. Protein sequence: CSAPIWTGSNEKLFF.

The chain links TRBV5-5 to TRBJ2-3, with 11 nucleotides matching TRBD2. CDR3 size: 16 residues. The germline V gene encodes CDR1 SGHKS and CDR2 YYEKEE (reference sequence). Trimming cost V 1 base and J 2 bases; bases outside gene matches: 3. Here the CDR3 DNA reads TGTGCCAGCAGCTTGCTAGCGGGAGGACTCACAGATACGCAGTATTTT. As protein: CASSLLAGGLTDTQYF.

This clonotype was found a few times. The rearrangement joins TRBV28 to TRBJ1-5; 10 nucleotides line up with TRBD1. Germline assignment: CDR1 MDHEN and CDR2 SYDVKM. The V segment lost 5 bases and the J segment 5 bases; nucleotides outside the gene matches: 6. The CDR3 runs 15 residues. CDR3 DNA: TGTGCCAGCAGTGCGACAGGGGGCTCCTATCAGCCCCAGCATTTT. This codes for CASSATGGSYQPQHF.

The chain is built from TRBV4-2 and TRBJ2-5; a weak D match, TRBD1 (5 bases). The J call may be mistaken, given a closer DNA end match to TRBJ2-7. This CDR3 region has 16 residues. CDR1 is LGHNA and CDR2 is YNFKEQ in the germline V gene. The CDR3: CASSQDGPRGPYEQYF. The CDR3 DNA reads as TGTGCCAGCAGCCAAGATGGTCCTAGGGGTCCGTACGAGCAGTACTTC.

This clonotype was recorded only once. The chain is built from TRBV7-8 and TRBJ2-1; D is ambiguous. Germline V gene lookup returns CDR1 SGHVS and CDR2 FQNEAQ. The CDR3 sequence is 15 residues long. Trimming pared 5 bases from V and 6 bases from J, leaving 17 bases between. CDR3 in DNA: TGTGCCAGCAGCCGGTCGTCGGGTTTTGGCAATGAGCAGTTCTTC. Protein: CASSRSSGFGNEQFF.

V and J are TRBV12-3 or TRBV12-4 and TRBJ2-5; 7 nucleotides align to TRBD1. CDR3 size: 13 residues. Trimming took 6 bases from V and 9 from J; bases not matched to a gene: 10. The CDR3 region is CASSPLFRGPQYF. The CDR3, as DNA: TGTGCCAGCAGCCCGCTATTTAGGGGGCCCCAGTACTTC.

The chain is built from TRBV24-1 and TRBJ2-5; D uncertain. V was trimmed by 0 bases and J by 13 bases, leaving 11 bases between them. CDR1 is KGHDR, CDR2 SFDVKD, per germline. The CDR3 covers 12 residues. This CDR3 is CATSDLQWVWYF. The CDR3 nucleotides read TGTGCCACCAGTGATTTGCAATGGGTCTGGTACTTC.

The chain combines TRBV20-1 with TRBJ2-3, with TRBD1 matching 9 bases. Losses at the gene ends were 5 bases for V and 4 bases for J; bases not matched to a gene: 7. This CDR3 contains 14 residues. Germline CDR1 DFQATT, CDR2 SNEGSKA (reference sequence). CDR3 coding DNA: TGCAGTGCTCAAGAGGGACAGGGCGCAGATACGCAGTATTTT. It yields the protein CSAQEGQGADTQYF.

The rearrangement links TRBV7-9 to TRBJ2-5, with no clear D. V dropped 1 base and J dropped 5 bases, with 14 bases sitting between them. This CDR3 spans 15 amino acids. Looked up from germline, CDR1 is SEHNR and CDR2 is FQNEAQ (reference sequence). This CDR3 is CASSLVGPAGETQYF. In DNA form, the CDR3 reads TGTGCCAGCAGCTTAGTTGGTCCTGCTGGGGAGACCCAGTACTTC.

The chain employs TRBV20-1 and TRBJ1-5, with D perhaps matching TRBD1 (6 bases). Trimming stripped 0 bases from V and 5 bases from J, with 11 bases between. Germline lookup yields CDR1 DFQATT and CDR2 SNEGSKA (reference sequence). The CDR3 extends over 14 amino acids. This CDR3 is CSAREQGSHQPQHF. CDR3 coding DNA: TGCAGTGCTAGAGAACAGGGTTCGCATCAGCCCCAGCATTTT.

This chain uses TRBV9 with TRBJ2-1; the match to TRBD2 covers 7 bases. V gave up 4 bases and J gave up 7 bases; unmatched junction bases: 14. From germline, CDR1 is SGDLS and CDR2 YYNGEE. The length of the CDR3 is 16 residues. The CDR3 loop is CASSPRRGGVTNEQFF. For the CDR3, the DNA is TGTGCCAGCAGCCCCCGTCGTGGGGGGGTCACGAATGAGCAGTTCTTC.

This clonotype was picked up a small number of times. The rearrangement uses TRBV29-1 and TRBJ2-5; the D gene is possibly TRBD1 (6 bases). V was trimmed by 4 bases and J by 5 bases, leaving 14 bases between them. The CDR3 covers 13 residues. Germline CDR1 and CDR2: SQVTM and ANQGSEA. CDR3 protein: CSVAQGVRETQYF. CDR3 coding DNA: TGCAGCGTTGCACAGGGAGTCCGGGAGACCCAGTACTTC.

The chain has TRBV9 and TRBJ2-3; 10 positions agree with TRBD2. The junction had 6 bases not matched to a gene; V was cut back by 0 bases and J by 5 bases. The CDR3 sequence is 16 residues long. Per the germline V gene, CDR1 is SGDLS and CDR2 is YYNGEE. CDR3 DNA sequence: TGTGCCAGCAGCGTAGATCTAGCGGGGGCGATAGATACGCAGTATTTT. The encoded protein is CASSVDLAGAIDTQYF.